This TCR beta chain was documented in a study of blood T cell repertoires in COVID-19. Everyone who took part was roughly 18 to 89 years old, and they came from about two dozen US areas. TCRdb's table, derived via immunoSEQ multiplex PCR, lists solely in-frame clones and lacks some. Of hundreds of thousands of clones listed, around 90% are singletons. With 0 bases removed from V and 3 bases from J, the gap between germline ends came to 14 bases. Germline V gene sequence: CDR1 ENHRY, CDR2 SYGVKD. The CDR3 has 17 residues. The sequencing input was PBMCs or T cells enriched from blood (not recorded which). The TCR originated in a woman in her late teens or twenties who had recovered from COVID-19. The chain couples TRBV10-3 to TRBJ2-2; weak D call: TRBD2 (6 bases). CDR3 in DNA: TGTGCCATCAGTGAGTCAAGGGCGGGGCGAGACACCGGGGAGCTGTTTTTT. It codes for CAISESRAGRDTGELFF.